These T cell receptor beta chains were read from a single sample in a study of blood T cell repertoires in COVID-19. Repertoires were generated with immunoSEQ multiplex PCR, while TCRdb's copy carries only in-frame clones and drops some. The sample carries about 66,000 clones, roughly nine tenths recorded once. Sequencing was done on a sample of peripheral blood. The source is a human donor in a cohort sampled during active COVID-19. The CDR3 runs from the conserved cysteine through the conserved F or W. The D gene is left open where the match is weak. A row's size may be missing; if present it is once, few, many or a size class.

CDR3nt | CDR3aa | j_gene | abundance | v_gene | d_gene
TGTGCCAGCAGTCGACAGATTATAGCGGGGGGACGCCCATCACGCTCCAATGAGCAGTTCTTC | CASSRQIIAGGRPSRSNEQFF | TRBJ2-1 | - | TRBV2 | TRBD2
TGCGCCAGCAGCCAATTATCGGGGGGTGGAAGGGAGCTGTTTTTT | CASSQLSGGGRELFF | TRBJ2-2 | - | TRBV4-3 | TRBD2
TGCGCCAGCAGCCAAGGGAAGGGCCAGGGTCCCAAAAACATTCAGTACTTC | CASSQGKGQGPKNIQYF | TRBJ2-4 | - | TRBV4-1 | -
TGTGCCAGCAGCGTCCTCCCGGGACACTTGCACGAGCAGTACTTC | CASSVLPGHLHEQYF | TRBJ2-7 | - | TRBV7-6 | -
TGTGCCAGCATTCAGGACAGGGATCAGCCCCAGCATTTT | CASIQDRDQPQHF | TRBJ1-5 | - | TRBV2 | TRBD1
TGTGCCAGCTCACCGAATACCGGGACTAGCGGGGGCAATGAGCAGTTCTTC | CASSPNTGTSGGNEQFF | TRBJ2-1 | - | TRBV18 | TRBD2
TGCGCCAGCAGCACGGGACCGGGGGCCGGGGGGGAGCAGTTCTTC | CASSTGPGAGGEQFF | TRBJ2-1 | - | TRBV5-1 | -
TGTGCCAGCAGCTTAGACCGGGACAGGAACACTGAAGCTTTCTTT | CASSLDRDRNTEAFF | TRBJ1-1 | - | TRBV7-9 | TRBD1
TGTGCCACCAGCTCCCTAATGCCGAACACTGAAGCTTTCTTT | CATSSLMPNTEAFF | TRBJ1-1 | - | TRBV15 | -
TGTGCCAGCAGCGAGGGGAACTATGGCTACACCTTC | CASSEGNYGYTF | TRBJ1-2 | - | TRBV9 | -
TGTGCCAGCAGCTTAGCACTGTACACTGAAGCTTTCTTT | CASSLALYTEAFF | TRBJ1-1 | - | TRBV11-3 | -
TGTGCCAGTAGTATCGGCGGGGCTAATGAAAAACTGTTTTTT | CASSIGGANEKLFF | TRBJ1-4 | - | TRBV19 | -
TGTGCCAGCAGCTTAAGACAGGACGAAGAGACCCAGTACTTC | CASSLRQDEETQYF | TRBJ2-5 | - | TRBV7-2 | -
TGTGCCAGCAGTTTCATTAGCGCGTTGGGCACAGATACGCAGTATTTT | CASSFISALGTDTQYF | TRBJ2-3 | once | TRBV7-9 | -
TGTGCCAGCAGCTTAGGACAGGGACGGTCCTACGAGCAGTACTTC | CASSLGQGRSYEQYF | TRBJ2-7 | few | TRBV11-2 | TRBD1
TGTGCCAGTAGTATGAAGAACAGCTTGGTTACTAACTATGGCTACACCTTC | CASSMKNSLVTNYGYTF | TRBJ1-2 | - | TRBV19 | -
TGTGCCAGCAGCCCCCAGGGGCCCGCGAATGAAAAACTGTTTTTT | CASSPQGPANEKLFF | TRBJ1-4 | - | TRBV7-9 | -
TGTGCCAGCAGTGCGACAGCCTCTGGGGCCAACGTCCTGACTTTC | CASSATASGANVLTF | TRBJ2-6 | once | TRBV2 | -
TGTGCCAGCAGCGCTGACAGGGAGCAGTACTTC | CASSADREQYF | TRBJ2-7 | - | TRBV28 | -
TGTGCCAGCAGCTTAGACCGCTACAATGAGCAGTTCTTC | CASSLDRYNEQFF | TRBJ2-1 | - | TRBV11-2 | -
TGCGCCAGCAGCTTGGGGGGGACTAGCGAGCACAATGAGCAGTTCTTC | CASSLGGTSEHNEQFF | TRBJ2-1 | - | TRBV5-1 | TRBD2
TGTGCCAGCAGCCCACAGGGAACCTATGGCTACACCTTC | CASSPQGTYGYTF | TRBJ1-2 | - | TRBV5-4 | -
TGCGCCAGCAGTCCCCACAGGGAACTCTATAATTCACCCCTCCACTTT | CASSPHRELYNSPLHF | TRBJ1-6 | - | TRBV23-1 | -
TGCGCCAGCAGCCAGTTACTAGCCGCTACTAGCACAGATACGCAGTATTTT | CASSQLLAATSTDTQYF | TRBJ2-3 | once | TRBV4-1 | -
TGCGCCAGCAGCCCATCCCGGGACGGGGAGCTGTTTTTT | CASSPSRDGELFF | TRBJ2-2 | - | TRBV10-1 | -
TGTGCCAGCAGCTCGGTACAGGGGGCAAATCAGCCCCAGCATTTT | CASSSVQGANQPQHF | TRBJ1-5 | - | TRBV6-5 | TRBD1
TGTGCCAGCAGTTTATCTTCCCGGGATACGCAGTATTTT | CASSLSSRDTQYF | TRBJ2-3 | - | TRBV27 | -
TGCGCCAGCAGCCAAGAAGGAGGCACGATGAACACTGAAGCTTTCTTT | CASSQEGGTMNTEAFF | TRBJ1-1 | - | TRBV4-1 | -
TGTGCCAGCAGCTTTCCCTCCCTCAATGAGCAGTTCTTC | CASSFPSLNEQFF | TRBJ2-1 | few | TRBV7-9 | -
TGTGCCAGCAACCGCGGGATAGCCTACGAGCAGTACTTC | CASNRGIAYEQYF | TRBJ2-7 | - | TRBV2 | -
TGTGCCATCAGTGAGTCGATAGCGGGAGGCAAAGATACGCAGTATTTT | CAISESIAGGKDTQYF | TRBJ2-3 | once | TRBV10-3 | TRBD2
TGTGCCAGCAGTTTAGAAGGCAGGCGAACTGAAGCTTTCTTT | CASSLEGRRTEAFF | TRBJ1-1 | - | TRBV28 | -
TGCGCCAGCAGCCATCCTCTTTCTAGCGGGAGCTCCTACGAGCAGTACTTC | CASSHPLSSGSSYEQYF | TRBJ2-7 | - | TRBV4-1 | TRBD2
TGCGCCAGCAGCTTCGCCGGGGAGACCCAGTACTTC | CASSFAGETQYF | TRBJ2-5 | - | TRBV5-1 | -
TGTGCCACCAGTGATTTACAGGCGGCGGACTATGGCTACACCTTC | CATSDLQAADYGYTF | TRBJ1-2 | - | TRBV24-1 | -
TGTGCCAGCAGTTCTTCAGTGTCAGATACGCAGTATTTT | CASSSSVSDTQYF | TRBJ2-3 | - | TRBV6-5 | -
TGTGCCAGCAGCATGGACAGGGGACGGTCCGGGGAGCTGTTTTTT | CASSMDRGRSGELFF | TRBJ2-2 | - | TRBV27 | TRBD1